This TCR beta chain came from a study of shared clonotypes between healthy human individuals. The germline V gene encodes CDR1 LGHNT and CDR2 FRNRAP. Trimming left V 4 bases short and J 4 bases short, with 8 bases between. The CDR3 has 13 residues. Researchers divided each subset's genomic DNA evenly across several immunoSEQ plates. Measured with immunoSEQ multiplex PCR; TCRdb has only the in-frame clones, and not every one. In the table there are millions of clones, roughly 94% of which are singletons. Findings and limits, study-wide: Few donors limited the genetic and exposure-history diversity represented. Generation probability values for non-shared clonotypes were lower than those for clonotypes shared by all four donors. Four donors held 5% to 5.5% of naive CD4 clonotypes in common.

With regard to this clone: Its antigen is unknown.

The receptor comes from a man younger than 35 in good health. This chain connects TRBV12-5 to TRBJ1-5; D call uncertain. Source material: naive CD4+ T cells sorted from blood. Subset described: CD45RA+ positively selected. CDR3 residues: CASGYTRNQPQHF. The CDR3, as DNA: TGTGCTAGTGGTTACACTCGGAATCAGCCCCAGCATTTT.